This T cell receptor beta chain derives from a study of vaccination and CD4 T cells after COVID-19. Scientists ran DNA taken from cultured CD4+ T cells through the Oncomine TCR Beta short-read assay for sequencing. TCRdb re-analysed the PCR reads in MiXCR, keeping a single row per CDR3 protein. The table shows under 20,000 distinct CDR3 sequences, with around 50% occurring only once. The CDR3 contains 15 residues. Germline V gene data show CDR1 as LNHDA and CDR2 as SQIVND (reference sequence). With 3 bases clipped from V and 7 bases from J, the junction kept 9 bases outside the gene matches. As regards this clonotype: Its antigen is still unknown.

As for treatment: approximately 9-day PBMC culture with coronavirus spike peptide pools or control peptides (ViraFEST assay). The chain recombines TRBV19 with TRBJ1-5; 7 nucleotides align to TRBD1. The clonotype was recovered from a human donor who had recovered from COVID-19. The sample was CD4+ T cells from blood, cultured in vitro. Written as DNA, the CDR3 is TGTGCCAGTAGTATTTCTGACAGGGCTGCCCAGCCCCAGCATTTT. Its translation: CASSISDRAAQPQHF.